The T cell receptor (beta chain) under discussion was sequenced for a study of blood T cell repertoires in COVID-19. About the study: The study drew acute and convalescent COVID-19 samples from the United States, Italy and Spain. The analysed material was cDNA or gDNA that came from T cells, B-cell-depleted T cells, or PBMCs.

Study processing details: Reference gene primer amplification in the assay estimated nucleated cell counts. Assay: immunoSEQ multiplex PCR; the TCRdb copy retains only in-frame clones and omits some. V and J calls and clone size follow that table, whereas D and trimming were derived from the DNA. This sample has 60,000 to 85,000 clones, with approximately 79% found just once. From germline, CDR1 is MNHEY and CDR2 SMNVEV (reference sequence). Trimming took off 8 bases at V and 0 bases at J, with 8 bases between the two ends. The CDR3 runs to 13 residues. The clonotype was recovered from a human donor with acute or convalescent COVID-19. The donor label of this sample is uncertain. Sequencing was performed on peripheral blood. This rearrangement joins TRBV27 to TRBJ1-3; D uncertain. The CDR3 region is CASQQHSGNTIYF. The CDR3 region has the DNA TGTGCCAGCCAACAACACTCTGGAAACACCATATATTTT.